Shown below are 30 T cell receptor beta chains from a single sample sequenced in a study of blood T cell repertoires in COVID-19. Using immunoSEQ multiplex PCR, the repertoire was profiled, and TCRdb retains in-frame clones only, with some absent. The data show around 260,000 clones, roughly 92% seen once. Sequencing was carried out using peripheral blood. The receptors derive from a woman aged 30 to 39 with COVID-19, enrolled during active disease.

The CDR3 reads CASSPGVVPGYTF. Here the CDR3 DNA reads TGTGCCAGCAGTCCCGGAGTAGTCCCTGGCTACACCTTC. The V and J genes are TRBV28 and TRBJ1-2; D remains ambiguous. CDR1 is MDHEN and CDR2 is SYDVKM in the germline V gene. Trimming took 5 bases from V and 7 from J, leaving 14 bases between them. This CDR3 is built from 13 residues.

The rearrangement uses TRBV7-2 and TRBJ1-1; 9 bases line up with TRBD1. Trimming at V came to 4 bases and at J to 7 bases, leaving 4 bases not matched to a gene. Germline V gene lookup returns CDR1 SGHTA and CDR2 FQGNSA. CDR3 length: 13 amino acids. The chain's CDR3 is CASSSDRGIEAFF. CDR3 bases: TGTGCCAGCAGCTCAGACAGGGGGATTGAAGCTTTCTTT.

Concerning this clone itself: One end of the junction fails to match germline, which may point to a read error. This chain uses TRBV5-3 with TRBJ1-1; no reliable D call. TRBV5-3 is marked as an open reading frame, function uncertain. The CDR3 is 15 residues long. The CDR3 spells CARGFRGGEVTEAFF. Here the CDR3 DNA reads TGTGCCAGAGGCTTCCGGGGTGGGGAGGTCACTGAAGCTTTCTTT.

J is TRBJ1-1 and V is TRBV3-1 (or the pseudogene TRBV3-2), with D tentatively TRBD1 (5 bases). Between the trimmed V and J ends, which lost 4 bases and 3 bases, there was a span of 15 bases. Germline V gene lookup returns CDR1 LGHDT and CDR2 YNNKEL (reference sequence). The CDR3 has 15 residues. The CDR3 bases are TGTGCCAGCAGCCTGGGATCGGCGGGGGACACTGAAGCTTTCTTT. Amino acid sequence: CASSLGSAGDTEAFF.

The chain carries TRBV30 and TRBJ2-5; 9 bases line up with TRBD2. Trimming took 1 base from V and 1 from J; bases not matched to a gene: 16. Germline V lookup: CDR1 GTSNPN, CDR2 SVGIG (reference sequence). The CDR3 length is 19 residues. The CDR3 region has the DNA TGTGCCTGGAGTGCCCGAAGGGTAGTAGCGGGAGAAGTCCAAGAGACCCAGTACTTC. Translated, it gives CAWSARRVVAGEVQETQYF.

The chain has TRBV27 and TRBJ1-5; TRBD1 agrees at 11 bases. Losses at the gene ends were 6 bases for V and 5 bases for J; bases not matched to a gene: 3. The CDR3 totals 14 residues. Germline loops: CDR1 MNHEY, CDR2 SMNVEV (reference sequence). In DNA form, the CDR3 reads TGTGCCAGCAGAGGACAGGGGGCTTATCAGCCCCAGCATTTT. Translating gives CASRGQGAYQPQHF.

The chain is built from TRBV5-5 and TRBJ1-1; D may be TRBD1 (6 bases). The germline V gene has CDR1 SGHKS and CDR2 YYEKEE (reference sequence). The length of the CDR3 is 15 residues. Trimming shortened V by 2 bases and J by 4 bases, and 15 bases separated the two germline ends. CDR3 sequence: CASSLPLGGGTEAFF. CDR3 nucleotide sequence: TGTGCCAGCAGCTTACCCCTAGGGGGGGGCACTGAAGCTTTCTTT.

V and J are TRBV6-6 and TRBJ2-3; no clear D. Germline CDR1 reads MNHNY; CDR2 reads SVGAGI (reference sequence). V gave up 8 bases and J gave up 3 bases, with 9 bases separating them. This CDR3 is 12 amino acids long. CDR3 protein: CASQDATDTQYF. In DNA form, the CDR3 reads TGTGCCAGCCAGGATGCTACAGATACGCAGTATTTT.

The rearrangement links TRBV27 to TRBJ2-2; D ambiguous. The germline V gene encodes CDR1 MNHEY and CDR2 SMNVEV (reference sequence). Trimming shortened V by 2 bases and J by 4 bases, and 5 bases separated the two germline ends. CDR3 size: 13 residues. CDR3 in DNA: TGTGCCAGCAGTTTACAGGTCACCGGGGAGCTGTTTTTT. Translated, it gives CASSLQVTGELFF.

V gene TRBV5-1 combines with J gene TRBJ1-2; D ambiguous. V was trimmed by 0 bases and J by 6 bases, leaving 6 bases between them. The CDR3 totals 12 residues. Germline values: CDR1 SGHRS, CDR2 YFSETQ. This CDR3 is CASSLVQNGYTF. In DNA, the CDR3 is TGCGCCAGCAGCTTGGTTCAGAATGGCTACACCTTC. The whole variable domain, remainder taken from reference TRBV5-1 and TRBJ1-2, is KAGVTQTPRYLIKTRGQQVTLSCSPISGHRSVSWYQQTPGQGLQFLFEYFSETQRNKGNFPGRFSGRQFSNSRSEMNVSTLELGDSALYLCASSLVQNGYTFGSGTRLTVV.

J is TRBJ2-7 and V is TRBV6-5, with a weak D call TRBD1 (5 bases). The CDR3 contains 15 residues. Germline V gene lookup returns CDR1 MNHEY and CDR2 SVGAGI. V lost 6 bases and J lost 3, with 18 bases in between. Here the CDR3 DNA reads TGTGCCAGCAGCCCCTCCGGCAGGGTCGGCTACGAGCAGTACTTC. The encoded protein is CASSPSGRVGYEQYF.

V gene TRBV29-1 combines with J gene TRBJ1-4; tentative D call: TRBD1 (5 bases). This CDR3 comprises 10 residues. Germline CDR1 SQVTM, CDR2 ANQGSEA. CDR3 sequence: CAGMLGKLFF. CDR3 bases: TGCGCAGGGATGCTCGGAAAACTGTTTTTT.

The V and J genes are TRBV9 and TRBJ1-4, with no clear D. Germline V gene sequence: CDR1 SGDLS, CDR2 YYNGEE. V lost 0 bases, J lost 10 bases, and 7 bases lay in between. This CDR3 has 12 amino acids. The CDR3 loop reads CASSVATGKLFF. The CDR3 DNA sequence: TGTGCCAGCAGCGTAGCGACTGGAAAACTGTTTTTT.

The chain links TRBV7-6 to TRBJ1-2, with 7 positions matching TRBD1. Per the germline V gene, CDR1 is SGHVS and CDR2 is FNYEAQ. With 6 bases clipped from V and 4 bases from J, the junction kept 11 bases outside the gene matches. The CDR3 covers 15 residues. DNA for the CDR3: TGTGCCAGCAGTTCACAGGGGCCAACGGGCTATGGCTACACCTTC. As protein: CASSSQGPTGYGYTF.

CDR3 region: CSASHTGTEAFF. CDR3 DNA: TGCAGTGCTAGTCATACAGGCACTGAAGCTTTCTTT. The chain recombines TRBV20-1 with TRBJ1-1; D might be TRBD1 (5 bases). Germline V gene sequence: CDR1 DFQATT, CDR2 SNEGSKA (reference sequence). The CDR3 length is 12 residues. Trimming pared 3 bases from V and 4 bases from J, leaving 9 bases between.

Of note for this clone: The same CDR3 can be traced to other DNA sequences in this sample. J is TRBJ2-7 and V is TRBV10-1; 7 bases align to TRBD1. The ends lost 4 bases at V and 2 bases at J; junction bases unmatched: 2. Germline V CDR1 and CDR2: WNHNN, SYGVQD (reference sequence). The CDR3 is 13 residues long. The CDR3 region has the DNA TGCGCCAGCAGTGCTGGACAGGCCTACGAGCAGTACTTC. Its translation: CASSAGQAYEQYF.

In nucleotides, the CDR3 is TGTGCCAGCAGCCCCATGCTGGCGGGAGGGCCGGGTGAGCAGTTCTTC. Translating gives CASSPMLAGGPGEQFF. This chain uses TRBV7-2 with TRBJ2-1; 9 nucleotides align to TRBD2. J lost 9 bases, V lost 5 bases, and 14 bases had no gene match. CDR3 size: 16 residues. Germline CDR1 reads SGHTA; CDR2 reads FQGNSA.

The rearrangement joins TRBV30 to TRBJ2-1; 8 bases agree with TRBD1. The germline gives CDR1 GTSNPN, CDR2 SVGIG (reference sequence). Unmatched junction bases numbered 8, after V lost 1 base and J lost 0 bases. The CDR3 is 17 amino acids. CDR3 in DNA: TGTGCCTGGAGTGGAATCGGACAGGGACGCTCCTACAATGAGCAGTTCTTC. Protein product: CAWSGIGQGRSYNEQFF.

The chain carries TRBV7-8 and TRBJ1-3; D ambiguous. Germline-derived CDR1 and CDR2 are SGHVS and FQNEAQ. This CDR3 spans 15 amino acids. The V end lost 2 bases, the J end lost 0 bases, and 8 bases lay between the germline ends. This CDR3 reads CASSLFGGSGNTIYF. DNA of the CDR3: TGTGCCAGCAGCTTATTCGGTGGCTCTGGAAACACCATATATTTT.

The chain combines TRBV6-1 with TRBJ2-3; D uncertain. CDR1 and CDR2 (germline): MNHNS, SASEGT. The CDR3 is 13 residues long. The germline V and J ends were trimmed by 3 bases and 4 bases, with 8 bases remaining between them. This chain's CDR3 is CASSDRSADTQYF. The CDR3 nucleotides read TGTGCCAGCAGTGATCGGAGTGCAGATACGCAGTATTTT.

The rearrangement joins TRBV5-4 to TRBJ1-4; D is possibly TRBD1 (5 bases). Trimming took off 9 bases at V and 4 bases at J, with 13 bases between the two ends. CDR3 length: 13 amino acids. Looked up from germline, CDR1 is SGHNT and CDR2 is YYREEE (reference sequence). CDR3 region: CATKDSFNEKLFF. In DNA, the CDR3 is TGTGCCACCAAAGACAGTTTTAATGAAAAACTGTTTTTT.

The chain recombines TRBV5-1 with TRBJ2-2; D gene uncertain. V lost 0 bases, J lost 2 bases, and 8 bases lay in between. The CDR3 has 15 residues. Germline V gene lookup returns CDR1 SGHRS and CDR2 YFSETQ. CDR3 DNA sequence: TGCGCCAGCAGCTTGGACGCGACTAACACCGGGGAGCTGTTTTTT. Protein product: CASSLDATNTGELFF.

The CDR3 DNA is TGTGCCAGCAGCTTATCGGGGTCGGGACAGGGGTCCGGAGAGACCCAGTACTTC. This translates into CASSLSGSGQGSGETQYF. V is TRBV11-2 and J is TRBJ2-5, with TRBD1 matching 10 bases. J lost 4 bases, V lost 2 bases, and 13 bases had no gene match. Germline CDR1 reads SGHAT; CDR2 reads FQNNGV. The CDR3 is 18 amino acids.

J is TRBJ2-7 and V is TRBV6-1, with 10 bases matching TRBD1. Germline CDR1 and CDR2: MNHNS and SASEGT. The V gene end was trimmed by 2 bases and the J gene end by 4 bases; junction bases not matched to a gene: 8. This CDR3 is 16 amino acids long. CDR3: CASSEIVGDRGYEQYF. In nucleotides, the CDR3 is TGTGCCAGCAGTGAAATAGTAGGGGACAGGGGTTACGAGCAGTACTTC.

This rearrangement joins TRBV5-8 to TRBJ2-1, with TRBD1 matching 8 bases. The CDR3 runs to 14 residues. CDR1 and CDR2 (germline): SGHTS, YDEGEE. V shed 4 bases and J 6 bases; nucleotides not matched to a gene: 6. This CDR3 reads CASSLRTGPNEQFF. CDR3 DNA: TGTGCCAGCAGCCTACGGACAGGGCCCAATGAGCAGTTCTTC. Together with reference TRBV5-8 and TRBJ2-1, the CDR3 gives the full variable domain: EAGVTQSPTHLIKTRGQQATLRCSPISGHTSVYWYQQALGLGLQFLLWYDEGEERNRGNFPPRFSGRQFPNYSSELNVNALELEDSALYLCASSLRTGPNEQFFGPGTRLTVL.

This sequence joins TRBV6-5 and TRBJ1-2, with TRBD1 matching over 8 bases. J lost 7 bases, V lost 6 bases, and 4 bases had no gene match. The germline gives CDR1 MNHEY, CDR2 SVGAGI. The length of the CDR3 is 12 residues. CDR3 residues: CASSSGGVGYTF. CDR3 DNA: TGTGCCAGCAGCTCAGGGGGCGTTGGCTACACCTTC.

The table lists this clone with a count of one. The rearrangement links TRBV6-2 or TRBV6-3 to TRBJ2-2; D gene unclear. CDR1 is MNHEY, CDR2 SVGEGT, per germline. V lost 0 bases and J lost 8, with 7 bases in between. The CDR3 has 13 residues. CDR3 in amino acids: CASSYSSRGELFF. In DNA, the CDR3 is TGTGCCAGCAGTTACTCTTCCCGTGGGGAGCTGTTTTTT.

This sequence joins TRBV25-1 and TRBJ2-5, with TRBD1 identical over 9 bases. Trimming cost V 3 bases and J 4 bases; bases outside gene matches: 9. Germline CDR1 is MGHDK and CDR2 is SYGVNS. This CDR3 is built from 16 residues. CDR3 amino acids: CASSDLGQGEGETQYF. The DNA of the CDR3 is TGTGCCAGCAGTGATTTGGGACAGGGAGAAGGAGAGACCCAGTACTTC. Full variable domain (remainder filled in from reference TRBV25-1 and TRBJ2-5): EADIYQTPRYLVIGTGKKITLECSQTMGHDKMYWYQQDPGMELHLIHYSYGVNSTEKGDLSSESTVSRIRTEHFPLTLESARPSHTSQYLCASSDLGQGEGETQYFGPGTRLLVL.

The V gene is TRBV5-6, the J gene TRBJ2-3; 13 nucleotides agree with TRBD2. The CDR3 is 18 residues long. Germline CDR1 SGHDT, CDR2 YYEEEE. The V gene end was trimmed by 4 bases and the J gene end by 1 base; junction bases not matched to a gene: 9. The CDR3 protein is CASSPSLAGGWGTDTQYF. The CDR3 DNA reads as TGTGCCAGCAGCCCGTCACTAGCGGGAGGGTGGGGCACAGATACGCAGTATTTT.

This clone was counted ten times or more. The V gene is TRBV4-1, the J gene TRBJ1-5; D remains unclear. Deletions cut 1 base from V and 7 bases from J, with 11 bases between. Germline-derived CDR1 and CDR2 are MGHRA and YSYEKL. This CDR3 comprises 14 residues. The CDR3 sequence is CASSQVVGGQPQHF. The CDR3 DNA reads TGCGCCAGCAGCCAAGTGGTGGGAGGGCAGCCCCAGCATTTT.